The T cell receptor (beta chain) described here comes from a study of T cell responses to AZD1222 COVID-19 vaccine. From germline, CDR1 is SGHDT and CDR2 YYEEEE. There are 16 residues in the CDR3. The J segment lost 7 bases and the V segment lost 0 bases, leaving 6 bases of the junction unmatched. Generated by immunoSEQ multiplex PCR, the TCRdb table keeps only in-frame clones and is missing some. The data hold some 63,000 clones, with roughly nine tenths observed a single time. The chain employs TRBV5-6 and TRBJ1-5, with 11 bases matching TRBD1. The sequenced sample was peripheral blood, obtained 28 days after the second AZD1222 dose. The clonotype originates from an adult who received the AZD1222 COVID-19 vaccine. The CDR3 reads CASSLGAGQGVQPQHF. The CDR3 DNA is TGTGCCAGCAGCTTGGGAGCGGGACAGGGGGTCCAGCCCCAGCATTTT.